The 5 T cell receptor beta chains below all came from one sample that was sequenced in a study of T cells after somatic rescue of genetic block. The table came from immunoSEQ multiplex PCR; TCRdb's copy has only in-frame clones and leaves some out. The repertoire holds tens of thousands of clones, with 90% as singletons. Sequencing was performed on peripheral blood mononuclear cells (PBMCs). The receptors were gathered from a woman aged 18-30 years.

V and J are TRBV7-9 and TRBJ2-7; D may correspond to TRBD1 or TRBD2 (5 bases each). CDR3 size: 16 residues. Germline-derived CDR1 and CDR2 are SEHNR and FQNEAQ (reference sequence). Trimming removed 4 bases from V and 5 bases from J, with 21 bases in between. The CDR3 DNA reads TGTGCCAGCAGCTCACCCCCGGGACCCCGCCTGGACGAGCAGTACTTC. As protein: CASSSPPGPRLDEQYF.

The rearrangement joins TRBV4-2 to TRBJ2-1; 7 bases match TRBD2. After removal of 4 bases from V and 5 bases from J, the junction contained 5 bases not matched to a gene. The germline CDR1 and CDR2 sequences are LGHNA and YNFKEQ. The CDR3 covers 14 residues. CDR3 nucleotides: TGTGCCAGCAGCCGACGACTAGCCGACAATGAGCAGTTCTTC. This gives the protein CASSRRLADNEQFF.

The rearrangement links TRBV28 to TRBJ2-3; 11 positions match TRBD1. The J segment lost 5 bases and the V segment lost 3 bases, leaving 4 bases of the junction unmatched. The CDR3 loop spans 15 amino acids. Germline V CDR1 and CDR2: MDHEN, SYDVKM. CDR3 amino acids: CASSFAGTGGDTQYF. CDR3 sequence (DNA): TGTGCCAGCAGTTTTGCCGGGACAGGGGGAGATACGCAGTATTTT. Complete variable domain (other parts from reference TRBV28 and TRBJ2-3): DVKVTQSSRYLVKRTGEKVFLECVQDMDHENMFWYRQDPGLGLRLIYFSYDVKMKEKGDIPEGYSVSREKKERFSLILESASTNQTSMYLCASSFAGTGGDTQYFGPGTRLTVL.

This clone was observed a handful of times. The chain links TRBV5-1 to TRBJ2-2, with a possible D match to TRBD1 (6 bases). Trimming left V 4 bases short and J 0 bases short, with 10 bases between. The CDR3 is made up of 15 amino acids. The V gene's germline CDR1 is SGHRS and CDR2 YFSETQ. The chain's CDR3 is CASSVDRPNTGELFF. The DNA of the CDR3 is TGCGCCAGCAGCGTGGACAGACCGAACACCGGGGAGCTGTTTTTT.

The V gene is TRBV30, the J gene TRBJ1-1; 8 bases match TRBD1. With V trimmed by 5 bases and J by 3 bases, 5 bases remained unmatched. CDR1 and CDR2 from the germline V gene are GTSNPN and SVGIG (reference sequence). This CDR3 comprises 13 residues. DNA for the CDR3: TGTGCCTGGTCAACAGGGGGGGACACTGAAGCTTTCTTT. This encodes CAWSTGGDTEAFF. Combining the CDR3 with reference TRBV30 and TRBJ1-1 gives the whole variable domain SQTIHQWPATLVQPVGSPLSLECTVEGTSNPNLYWYRQAAGRGLQLLFYSVGIGQISSEVPQNLSASRPQDRQFILSSKKLLLSDSGFYLCAWSTGGDTEAFFGQGTRLTVV.